The 5 T cell receptor beta chains below were found in one sample sequenced in a study of cytomegalovirus exposure and HLA in healthy donors. Data came from immunoSEQ multiplex PCR; TCRdb stores just in-frame clones and leaves some out. The sample has about 170,000 clones, around 88% seen once. The specimen was PBMCs. These receptors all come from a woman between 18 and 29 years old in good health and CMV-seronegative.

The chain is built from TRBV6-1 and TRBJ1-3; D possibly corresponds to TRBD1 (5 bases). Germline CDR1 is MNHNS and CDR2 is SASEGT. CDR3 length equals 19 residues. V shed 2 bases and J shed 1 base, with 21 bases lying between them. DNA for the CDR3: TGTGCCAGCAGTGAATGGTGGGGCCTAGGGCCTAGTTCTGGAAACACCATATATTTT. This sequence encodes CASSEWWGLGPSSGNTIYF.

The chain uses TRBV4-3 and TRBJ1-1; D remains ambiguous. Per the germline V gene, CDR1 is LGHNA and CDR2 is YSLEER. Between the trimmed V and J ends, which lost 0 bases and 1 base, there was a span of 21 bases. The CDR3 is 19 residues long. In DNA, the CDR3 is TGCGCCAGCAGCCAAGATCGGAGTCACCCCGAGGTTGGGAACACTGAAGCTTTCTTT. Its protein is CASSQDRSHPEVGNTEAFF.

V usage is TRBV30 and J usage is TRBJ1-3; D unclear. The CDR3 extends over 13 amino acids. Germline V gene sequence: CDR1 GTSNPN, CDR2 SVGIG (reference sequence). V was trimmed by 1 base and J by 4 bases, leaving 8 bases between them. In nucleotides, the CDR3 is TGTGCCTGGAGTGGAACTGTAGGAAACACCATATATTTT. Amino acids: CAWSGTVGNTIYF.

The gene calls are TRBV29-1 and TRBJ1-1; D call uncertain. The CDR3 loop spans 12 amino acids. With 5 bases removed from V and 5 bases from J, the gap between germline ends came to 12 bases. Germline V gene sequence: CDR1 SQVTM, CDR2 ANQGSEA. CDR3 sequence reads: CSVLDWNTEAFF. CDR3 nucleotides: TGCAGCGTTCTGGACTGGAATACTGAAGCTTTCTTT.

CDR3 DNA: TGTGCCAGTAGTTTGGAAACAGGGGGACCCGGGGAGCTGTTTTTT. Amino acids: CASSLETGGPGELFF. The chain uses TRBV19 and TRBJ2-2; TRBD1 agrees at 8 bases. Germline trimming cut 5 bases from V and 6 bases from J; bases unmatched to any gene: 8. The CDR3 loop spans 15 amino acids. The germline gives CDR1 LNHDA, CDR2 SQIVND (reference sequence).